This TCR beta chain was profiled in a study of long-term antiretroviral therapy in people with HIV. Findings and caveats of the study: Post-ART, diversity grew, though it stayed under transplant donor control levels. It was observed that HIV repertoires exhibited narrower CDR3 length ranges than controls.

Germline CDR1 MGHRA, CDR2 YSYEKL. Trimming took off 0 bases at V and 8 bases at J, with 14 bases between the two ends. CDR3 length: 15 amino acids. Run at survey level, the immunoSEQ assay was version v3.0. Method: immunoSEQ multiplex PCR; TCRdb's copy keeps in-frame clones and lacks some. This sample has 20,000 to 25,000 clones, with approximately 80% found just once. Points on this clone: Its antigen remains unknown.

Source: unsorted PBMCs, taken 1.9 years after starting antiretroviral therapy. This TCR derives from a woman aged 50 to 65 with HIV. The rearrangement uses TRBV4-1 and TRBJ2-1, with D uncertain. The CDR3 here is CASSQEVAFGYEQFF. The DNA of the CDR3 is TGCGCCAGCAGCCAAGAAGTCGCATTCGGGTATGAGCAGTTCTTC.